This TCR beta chain was recorded in a study of CD8 T cells in ankylosing spondylitis. The study's findings and limits: Seemingly distinctive of ankylosing spondylitis blood was a TCR beta motif formed by eight highly homologous variants.

This CDR3 region has 15 residues. V lost 4 bases, J lost 5 bases, and 10 bases stayed unmatched. Notes on this clonotype: What it binds is not known.

TCRdb reanalysed the 5' RACE reads using MiXCR and keeps one entry per CDR3 protein. The repertoire consists of approximately 300,000 distinct CDR3 sequences, with less than 9.5% occurring once and the leading ten covering about 14%. Sequenced: blood, either unsorted or a sorted T cell fraction (not recorded which). This receptor was obtained from a male donor with ankylosing spondylitis. This sequence joins TRBV12-3 or TRBV12-4 and TRBJ2-7; 8 bases are shared with TRBD2. The CDR3 coding sequence is TGTGCCAGCAGTTCCTTCTTAGCGGGACAAGACGAGCAGTACTTC. It is translated as CASSSFLAGQDEQYF.